This T cell receptor beta chain is from a study of blood T cells in healthy people across ages. General study points: Per million T cells, TCR beta diversity dropped about linearly as age rose. Long-lived donors had more naive CD4+ cells and higher diversity than aged donors. Diversity figures derived from one million T cells were judged to underestimate the true value.

A remark on this clonotype: Antigen: not known.

Primed by a sample-barcoded 5' primer and a J-beta primer mix, a second PCR proceeded for 7 to 11 cycles. From each sample, at least 2.5 million paired-end reads containing CDR3 were obtained. TCRdb ran MiXCR on the 5' RACE reads and lists one entry per CDR3 protein. Of roughly 1.6 million distinct CDR3 sequences in the sample, roughly 32% were seen once. The length of the CDR3 is 16 residues. With 0 bases removed from V and 1 base from J, the gap between germline ends came to 13 bases. Germline CDR1 SGHRS, CDR2 YFSETQ. This sequence was found in a woman aged 25-40 years in good health. J is TRBJ1-1 and V is TRBV5-1; weak D call: TRBD1 (6 bases). Sequences were obtained from blood. CDR3 sequence reads: CASSLELQGPNTEAFF. DNA for the CDR3: TGCGCCAGCAGCTTGGAACTACAGGGACCGAACACTGAAGCTTTCTTT.